Below, one T cell receptor beta chain is given with its context. Relapsing-remitting disease, either stable or active, was present in the treatment-naive patients who were the multiple sclerosis controls. Negative magnetic isolation gave CD8+ and CD4+ cells; FACS enriched CD8+ TEMRA. Germline loops: CDR1 SGHRS, CDR2 YFSETQ. The CDR3 consists of 12 residues. V was shortened by 4 bases and J by 3 bases, with 7 bases between the two germline ends. The data originate from a study of CD8 T cells in Susac syndrome. Random hexamers served to reverse transcribe roughly 0.5 to 1 ug RNA. MiXCR, applied by TCRdb to the immunoSEQ multiplex PCR reads, yields one record per CDR3 protein. Of some 190,000 distinct CDR3 sequences in the sample, nearly 97% are singletons; the top ten hold under 0.095%.

This sequence joins TRBV5-1 and TRBJ1-1; TRBD1 is a possible D gene (6 bases). The TCR sequence derives from a human donor with multiple sclerosis. The sequenced sample was CD4+ T cells from PBMCs. CDR3 DNA sequence: TGCGCCAGCAGCACAGGGTACACTGAAGCTTTCTTT. Residues: CASSTGYTEAFF.